Following are 22 T cell receptor beta chains from one sample sequenced in a study of blood T cell repertoires in COVID-19. Profiled with immunoSEQ multiplex PCR; TCRdb holds only in-frame clones, not every one. The profile shows around 260,000 clones, around 89% of them singletons. Sample: peripheral blood. The receptors originated from a man aged 30 to 39 with acute or convalescent COVID-19.

This clone was counted a single time. The CDR3 nucleotides are TGTGCCAGCAGACCCTCTGCGGCGGGTGCCTCCTACGAGCAGTACTTC. It is translated as CASRPSAAGASYEQYF. The chain uses TRBV6-6 and TRBJ2-7; perhaps TRBD2 as D (5 bases). Germline values: CDR1 MNHNY, CDR2 SVGAGI (reference sequence). The CDR3 consists of 16 residues. V lost 6 bases, J lost 0 bases, and 18 bases lay in between.

CDR3 DNA: TGTGCCAGCACACTAGCGGAGGAGACCCAGTACTTC. This codes for CASTLAEETQYF. J is TRBJ2-5 and V is TRBV5-6, with 8 bases aligning to TRBD2. CDR3 length equals 12 residues. The J segment lost 5 bases and the V segment lost 6 bases, leaving 3 bases of the junction unmatched. The germline V gene has CDR1 SGHDT and CDR2 YYEEEE. Using reference TRBV5-6 and TRBJ2-5 for the parts outside the CDR3, the full variable domain is DAGVTQSPTHLIKTRGQQVTLRCSPKSGHDTVSWYQQALGQGPQFIFQYYEEEERQRGNFPDRFSGHQFPNYSSELNVNALLLGDSALYLCASTLAEETQYFGPGTRLLVL.

This rearrangement joins TRBV4-1 to TRBJ1-2; 8 bases match TRBD1. This CDR3 has 14 residues. The trim removed 6 bases at V and 5 bases at J, leaving 8 bases unmatched. Germline V gene sequence: CDR1 MGHRA, CDR2 YSYEKL. CDR3 coding DNA: TGCGCCAGCAGGATCGGGACAGGAGTTTATGGCTACACCTTC. This sequence encodes CASRIGTGVYGYTF.

V gene TRBV6-5 combines with J gene TRBJ1-1; possible D gene TRBD1, 5 bases. Trimming stripped 5 bases from V and 0 bases from J, with 10 bases between. CDR3 length equals 14 residues. Germline lookup yields CDR1 MNHEY and CDR2 SVGAGI. CDR3 coding DNA: TGTGCCAGCAGTCGACAGAAATTGAACACTGAAGCTTTCTTT. Translating gives CASSRQKLNTEAFF.

The genes are TRBV3-1 (or the pseudogene TRBV3-2) and TRBJ2-3; 12 bases are shared with TRBD2. This CDR3 is 18 amino acids long. Germline CDR1 is LGHDT and CDR2 is YNNKEL (reference sequence). V lost 4 bases to trimming and J lost 5 bases; unmatched junction nucleotides: 13. The DNA for the CDR3 is TGTGCCAGCAGCCCCAGACGGACTAGCGGGATTAGGGGAGATACGCAGTATTTT. Amino acid sequence: CASSPRRTSGIRGDTQYF.

The J gene is TRBJ2-5, the V gene TRBV3-1 (or the pseudogene TRBV3-2), with D perhaps matching TRBD2 (5 bases). The CDR3 consists of 13 residues. The V and J ends lost 8 bases and 1 base respectively, with 11 bases between them. Germline V gene lookup returns CDR1 LGHDT and CDR2 YNNKEL (reference sequence). CDR3 nucleotides: TGTGCCAGCCAGTCTAGCCCCCAAGAGACCCAGTACTTC. Protein: CASQSSPQETQYF.

The rearrangement links TRBV19 to TRBJ2-3, with TRBD2 matching 8 bases. CDR3 length equals 16 residues. V lost 1 base and J lost 5; bases outside the gene matches: 8. The V gene's germline CDR1 is LNHDA and CDR2 SQIVND (reference sequence). CDR3 nucleotide sequence: TGTGCCAGTAGTATAGGGACTAGCTTTAGGGAAGATACGCAGTATTTT. It specifies CASSIGTSFREDTQYF.

This chain joins TRBV30 and TRBJ2-2, with a tentative D call TRBD1 (6 bases). The germline gives CDR1 GTSNPN, CDR2 SVGIG (reference sequence). This CDR3 is built from 15 residues. V was cut by 6 bases and J by 4 bases, with 18 bases left in between. The CDR3 bases are TGTGCCTGTTCCCCCTTCTTAGGGGGCACCGGGGAGCTGTTTTTT. Protein product: CACSPFLGGTGELFF.

This chain links TRBV30 with TRBJ1-1; maybe TRBD1 (6 bases). This CDR3 is 14 amino acids long. The ends were cut back, 2 bases at V and 6 bases at J, with 16 bases in the middle. CDR1 GTSNPN and CDR2 SVGIG come from the germline V gene (reference sequence). CDR3 coding DNA: TGTGCCTGGAGTAAAACAGGGAAATTCCCTGAAGCTTTCTTT. Translated, it gives CAWSKTGKFPEAFF. Full variable domain (missing parts from reference TRBV30 and TRBJ1-1): SQTIHQWPATLVQPVGSPLSLECTVEGTSNPNLYWYRQAAGRGLQLLFYSVGIGQISSEVPQNLSASRPQDRQFILSSKKLLLSDSGFYLCAWSKTGKFPEAFFGQGTRLTVV.

A few counts support this clone. The chain has TRBV7-2 and TRBJ1-4, with D possibly being TRBD1 (5 bases). Trimming cost V 3 bases and J 7 bases, with 12 bases left between them. There are 14 residues in the CDR3. Germline V gene lookup returns CDR1 SGHTA and CDR2 FQGNSA. CDR3 in DNA: TGTGCCAGCAGCTTGGGGCGCAACGCTGAAAAACTGTTTTTT. Its protein is CASSLGRNAEKLFF.

V usage is TRBV4-2 and J usage is TRBJ2-5, with 8 bases aligning to TRBD1. Germline CDR1 LGHNA, CDR2 YNFKEQ. The CDR3 runs to 16 residues. J lost 4 bases, V lost 1 base, and 8 bases had no gene match. The DNA of the CDR3 is TGTGCCAGCAGCCAAGGCAGGGGGCAGGTAGCAGAGACCCAGTACTTC. Its translation is CASSQGRGQVAETQYF.

The chain employs TRBV2 and TRBJ2-5, with D maybe TRBD2 (6 bases). The CDR3 is made up of 13 amino acids. Germline-derived CDR1 and CDR2 are SNHLY and FYNNEI. V gave up 5 bases and J gave up 2 bases, with 9 bases separating them. The chain's CDR3 is CASSQRAQETQYF. CDR3 coding DNA: TGTGCCAGCAGTCAGCGGGCTCAAGAGACCCAGTACTTC.

The chain joins TRBV28 to TRBJ1-5; maybe TRBD1 (5 bases). Germline CDR1 is MDHEN and CDR2 is SYDVKM. The CDR3 has 15 amino acids. V was pared by 3 bases and J by 2 bases, with 11 bases between. CDR3 sequence (DNA): TGTGCCAGCAGTTTCGGTACAGGCCGCAATCAGCCCCAGCATTTT. Its protein product is CASSFGTGRNQPQHF.

The V gene is TRBV6-5, the J gene TRBJ1-1; D is possibly TRBD1 (6 bases). The germline CDR1 and CDR2 sequences are MNHEY and SVGAGI. The length of the CDR3 is 14 residues. V lost 11 bases and J 0 bases, leaving 16 bases between the germline ends. The CDR3 DNA sequence: TGTGCCGGATCCCGGGGGGCCTTGAACACTGAAGCTTTCTTT. Amino acid sequence: CAGSRGALNTEAFF.

This clone was picked up one time. CDR3 DNA: TGTGCCATAGGCGGGACAGCCTTTCACGAGCAGTACTTC. It specifies CAIGGTAFHEQYF. This chain joins TRBV19 and TRBJ2-7; D perhaps matches TRBD1 (7 bases). The V gene lost 10 bases and the J gene lost 5 bases, with 18 bases spanning the gap. The CDR3 has 13 residues. Germline loops: CDR1 LNHDA, CDR2 SQIVND (reference sequence).

The chain couples TRBV10-3 to TRBJ1-1; no definite D call. V was cut by 2 bases and J by 3 bases, with 7 bases left in between. The CDR3 runs to 13 residues. CDR1 ENHRY and CDR2 SYGVKD come from the germline V gene. The CDR3 spells CAISEDGYTEAFF. The DNA of the CDR3 is TGTGCCATCAGTGAGGACGGGTACACTGAAGCTTTCTTT.

This clone has only a few counts. The rearrangement joins TRBV6-5 to TRBJ2-5; tentatively, D is TRBD1 (6 bases). Trimming cost V 4 bases and J 0 bases, with 9 bases left between them. The CDR3 loop spans 14 amino acids. From germline, CDR1 is MNHEY and CDR2 SVGAGI. DNA for the CDR3: TGTGCCAGCAGTTTCTACAGGGACCAAGAGACCCAGTACTTC. Its translation is CASSFYRDQETQYF.

The chain recombines TRBV30 with TRBJ2-2, with 8 bases matching TRBD2. From germline, CDR1 is GTSNPN and CDR2 SVGIG (reference sequence). The CDR3 has 14 residues. V was clipped by 2 bases and J by 7 bases; unmatched bases: 6. CDR3 coding DNA: TGTGCCTGGAGTATCGGGGGGGTGGTCGGGGAGCTGTTTTTT. Translated: CAWSIGGVVGELFF.

The rearrangement uses TRBV6-5 and TRBJ2-7; 7 bases fit TRBD1. The V segment lost 6 bases and the J segment 6 bases; nucleotides outside the gene matches: 14. Germline lookup yields CDR1 MNHEY and CDR2 SVGAGI. This CDR3 spans 15 amino acids. The CDR3 region has the DNA TGTGCCAGCAGAAAAGGGGGCTACAGTGAAGGCGAGCAGTACTTC. It yields the protein CASRKGGYSEGEQYF.

The genes are TRBV6-5 and TRBJ1-1, with TRBD1 identical over 9 bases. V trimming: 2 bases; J trimming: 1 base; junction bases outside the gene matches: 2. Per the germline V gene, CDR1 is MNHEY and CDR2 is SVGAGI. The CDR3 is made up of 15 amino acids. The CDR3 protein is CASSYGTGRNTEAFF. The CDR3 DNA sequence: TGTGCCAGCAGTTACGGGACAGGGCGGAACACTGAAGCTTTCTTT.

This rearrangement joins TRBV6-6 to TRBJ2-3; tentative D call: TRBD1 (5 bases). The CDR3 runs 15 residues. Germline V gene lookup returns CDR1 MNHNY and CDR2 SVGAGI (reference sequence). Trimming cost V 2 bases and J 4 bases, with 13 bases left between them. This chain's CDR3 is CASSYPGARADTQYF. CDR3 DNA sequence: TGTGCCAGCAGTTACCCTGGGGCGCGTGCAGATACGCAGTATTTT.

This chain uses TRBV4-1 with TRBJ1-3; D gene unclear. The V end lost 5 bases, the J end lost 8 bases, and 16 bases lay between the germline ends. The germline CDR1 and CDR2 sequences are MGHRA and YSYEKL. The CDR3 spans 14 residues. The CDR3 DNA sequence: TGCGCCAGCAGCTTCAGGCGCGATCGAGACACCATATATTTT. It is translated as CASSFRRDRDTIYF.